These T cell receptor beta chains were read from a single sample in a study of blood T cell repertoires in COVID-19. Method: immunoSEQ multiplex PCR; TCRdb's copy keeps in-frame clones and lacks some. The sample carries some 82,000 clones, 65% to 90% recorded once. The sequencing sample was made of peripheral blood. These receptors originate from a man older than 75 with acute or convalescent COVID-19. The CDR3 runs from the conserved cysteine through the conserved F or W. A D gene is named only where the DNA matches it firmly. A clone size is listed for some rows: how often the clone was seen (once, few, many), or a class if it is expanded.

J | D | length | V | size | DNA | CDR3
TRBJ2-3 | . | 15 | TRBV15 | . | TGTGCCACCAGCAGAGCTTGGCAGGGGCCAGATACGCAGTATTTT | CATSRAWQGPDTQYF
TRBJ2-5 | . | 15 | TRBV6-5 | . | TGTGCCAGCAGTTACACCCCCCGGGGACAAGAGACCCAGTACTTC | CASSYTPRGQETQYF
TRBJ1-1 | . | 13 | TRBV29-1 | once | TGCAGCGTAGGACAGTACGTGAACACTGAAGCTTTCTTT | CSVGQYVNTEAFF
TRBJ2-7 | . | 13 | TRBV6-5 | . | TGTGCCAGCAACGTTATCGGGGTAGGCGAGCAGTACTTC | CASNVIGVGEQYF
TRBJ2-7 | TRBD2 | 15 | TRBV19 | . | TGTGCCAGTAGTCCTCAGCGGGATATGACCTACGAGCAGTACTTC | CASSPQRDMTYEQYF
TRBJ2-5 | TRBD1 | 15 | TRBV6-2/TRBV6-3 | . | TGTGCCAGCAGTTCCGGGACAGGTATCCAAGAGACCCAGTACTTC | CASSSGTGIQETQYF
TRBJ2-7 | TRBD2 | 15 | TRBV6-1 | . | TGTGCCAGCAGTGAACCGGGACTACCTACCTACGAGCAGTACTTC | CASSEPGLPTYEQYF
TRBJ1-1 | TRBD1 | 15 | TRBV4-1 | . | TGCGCCAGCAGCCAAGATCGGGGGCGGACAGGGGTGGCTTTCTTT | CASSQDRGRTGVAFF
TRBJ1-6 | TRBD1 | 13 | TRBV2 | few | TGTGCCAGCGGAGGACAGGGGAGTTCACCCCTCCACTTT | CASGGQGSSPLHF
TRBJ1-5 | . | 15 | TRBV7-8 | . | TGTGCCAGCAGCTTAGCGATCGCGAGCAATCAGCCCCAGCATTTT | CASSLAIASNQPQHF
TRBJ2-5 | . | 13 | TRBV28 | . | TGTGCCAGCAGTTTAACGGAGGCAGAGACCCAGTACTTC | CASSLTEAETQYF
TRBJ1-4 | TRBD1 | 15 | TRBV3-1/TRBV3-2 | few | TGTGCCAGCAGCCAAGGGACAGGGAGTTACGAAAAACTGTTTTTT | CASSQGTGSYEKLFF
TRBJ1-1 | TRBD1 | 18 | TRBV5-1 | . | TGCGCCAGCAGCTTGGTAGGACCGGGACAGGGGCCTAACACTGAAGCTTTCTTT | CASSLVGPGQGPNTEAFF
TRBJ2-2 | TRBD2 | 17 | TRBV7-8 | . | TGTGCCAGCAGCCTCTATGAGGGACTAGGGGACACCGGGGAGCTGTTTTTT | CASSLYEGLGDTGELFF
TRBJ1-1 | . | 14 | TRBV7-3 | . | TGTGCCAGCAGCTTAAACAGGGAATCCACTGAAGCTTTCTTT | CASSLNRESTEAFF
TRBJ2-2 | . | 14 | TRBV19 | . | TGTGCCACTGCGGGACAGTCGAACACCGGGGAGCTGTTTTTT | CATAGQSNTGELFF
TRBJ2-4 | TRBD1 | 16 | TRBV27 | . | TGTGCCAGCAGTCTAGGGACAGGGAAAGCCAAAAACATTCAGTACTTC | CASSLGTGKAKNIQYF